Sequencing of this TCR beta chain was carried out in a study of monozygotic twins with inflammatory bowel disease. TCRdb reprocessed the 5' RACE reads, with one entry per CDR3 protein and no DNA. The sample has around 380,000 distinct CDR3 sequences; the top ten hold around 2.5%. CDR3 length: 15 amino acids. The clonotype comes from a human donor with ulcerative colitis or Crohn's disease, or a healthy co-twin of an affected twin (not recorded which). The chain joins TRBV12-3 or TRBV12-4 to TRBJ2-3; absent DNA, TCRdb's TRBD1 call cannot be checked. The sequenced material came from blood. CDR3: CASRFSGGAADTQYF.